These 3 T cell receptor beta chains were sequenced from one sample in a study of blood T cell repertoires in COVID-19. Measured with immunoSEQ multiplex PCR; TCRdb has only the in-frame clones, and not every one. This sample has a few hundred thousand clones; 89% occur once, and the top ten carry roughly 0.92%. The sequenced sample consisted of peripheral blood. These receptors all stem from a woman in her thirties or forties who had recovered from COVID-19.

The chain carries TRBV24-1 and TRBJ1-2; D gene uncertain. CDR1 and CDR2 from the germline V gene are KGHDR and SFDVKD. The CDR3 contains 17 residues. Trimming removed 5 bases from V and 4 bases from J, with 22 bases in between. CDR3 in DNA: TGTGCCACCAGTGGTCCGACTTCGGGTTTTGGGTTCTATGGCTACACCTTC. Translating gives CATSGPTSGFGFYGYTF.

The V gene is TRBV24-1, the J gene TRBJ2-5, with 9 bases aligning to TRBD1. The CDR3 extends over 17 amino acids. CDR1 and CDR2 from the germline V gene are KGHDR and SFDVKD. Losses at the gene ends were 2 bases for V and 3 bases for J; bases not matched to a gene: 9. CDR3: CATSDWGTGMSEETQYF. In DNA form, the CDR3 reads TGTGCCACCAGTGATTGGGGGACAGGGATGTCGGAAGAGACCCAGTACTTC.

The V and J genes are TRBV28 and TRBJ1-1; D unclear. V shed 6 bases and J shed 0 bases, with 14 bases lying between them. The germline CDR1 and CDR2 sequences are MDHEN and SYDVKM. The CDR3 covers 15 residues. The CDR3 DNA sequence: TGTGCCAGCAGCCTATCCCCCATCATGAACACTGAAGCTTTCTTT. It encodes CASSLSPIMNTEAFF.